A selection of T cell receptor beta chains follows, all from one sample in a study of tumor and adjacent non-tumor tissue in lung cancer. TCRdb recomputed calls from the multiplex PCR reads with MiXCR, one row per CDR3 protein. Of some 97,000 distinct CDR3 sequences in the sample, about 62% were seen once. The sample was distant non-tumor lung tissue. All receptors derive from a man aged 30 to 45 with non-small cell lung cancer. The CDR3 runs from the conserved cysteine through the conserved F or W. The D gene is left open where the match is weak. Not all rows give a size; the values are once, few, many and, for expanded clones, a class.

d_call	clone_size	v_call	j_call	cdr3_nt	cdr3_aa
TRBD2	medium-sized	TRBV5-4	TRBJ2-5	TGTGCCAGCAGCTTGGCTTTAGCGGGGGAAGAGACCCAGTACTTC	CASSLALAGEETQYF
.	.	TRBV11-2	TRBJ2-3	TGTGCCAGCAGCACCGGGACTTTGCAGCAGTATTTT	CASSTGTLQQYF
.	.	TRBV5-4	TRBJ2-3	TGTGCCAGTAACTTGGGTTTGGGGTGTCTTGATACGCAGTATTTT	CASNLGLGCLDTQYF
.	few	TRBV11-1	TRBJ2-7	TGTGCCAGCAGCTTACAGCTCACCCCCGAGCAGTACTTC	CASSLQLTPEQYF
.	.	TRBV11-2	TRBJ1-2	TGTACCGGCAGCTTAGGGGGGACCTCTTGGGGCTACACCTTC	CTGSLGGTSWGYTF
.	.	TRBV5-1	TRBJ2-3	TGCGCCAGCAGCCTACCGAACTCAGATACGCAGTATTTT	CASSLPNSDTQYF
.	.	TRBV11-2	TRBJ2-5	TGTGCCAGCGGCCTAAACAGGGTCCAAGAGACCCAGCACTTC	CASGLNRVQETQHF
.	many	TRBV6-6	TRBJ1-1	TGTGCCAGCAGTTACCAACGGTCCCCTGAAGCTTTCTTT	CASSYQRSPEAFF
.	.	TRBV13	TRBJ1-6	TGTACCAGCAGCTCTCGGGACTTTCGTGATTCACCCCTCCACTTT	CTSSSRDFRDSPLHF
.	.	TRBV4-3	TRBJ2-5	TGCGCCAGCAGCACCACGGGGACGCAGAAAGAGACTCAGTACTTC	CASSTTGTQKETQYF